A selection of T cell receptor beta chains follows, all from one sample in a study of blood T cell repertoires in COVID-19. The method was immunoSEQ multiplex PCR; TCRdb's version includes in-frame clones alone and lacks a portion of them. The data contain about 200,000 clones, roughly 90% of them singletons. The sequencing sample was made of PBMCs or T cells enriched from blood (not recorded which). The receptor source for this set is a woman aged 25-40 years with acute COVID-19. CDR3s leave out the opening cysteine and the closing phenylalanine or tryptophan. Clone size is shown for a subset of rows, as once, few, many or a class of expanded clone.

clone_size v_call cdr3_aa
NA TRBV30 AWCLAGGNEQF
NA TRBV9 ASSESGGSTDTQY
NA TRBV5-1 ASSATPRQGSSYNEQF
NA TRBV9 ASSGLAGNEQF
once TRBV24-1 ATSARGANVLT
NA TRBV7-9 ASSLASGETGGLNTEAF
NA TRBV5-1 ASSRGGTGTYEQY
NA TRBV28 ASRLTLTGELF
NA TRBV5-1 ASSLGDRAGNTIY
NA TRBV30 AWNPQRGGVNEQF
NA TRBV19 ASGQQNSPLH
NA TRBV3-1/TRBV3-2 ASSTWTGETQY
NA TRBV7-7 ASSLDRGSYNEQF
NA TRBV25-1 ASSAVDSLNTEAF